Listed below are T cell receptor beta chains from one sample, sequenced in a study of CD8 T cells in Susac syndrome. TCRdb itself ran the immunoSEQ multiplex PCR reads through MiXCR, one entry per CDR3 protein. Altogether under 90,000 distinct CDR3 sequences are present, roughly 94% being singletons, with the ten largest covering approximately 0.49%. Sequencing was done on a sample of CD8+ T cells from PBMCs. The receptors were gathered from a human donor with Susac syndrome. The CDR3 runs from the conserved cysteine through the conserved F or W. The D gene is left open where the match is weak. The size entry is marked missing in some rows and otherwise reads once, few, many or a size class.

J	V	D	size	DNA	CDR3
TRBJ1-2	TRBV29-1	TRBD1	.	TGCAGCGACTCGACAGGGGGTTATAATGGCTACACCTTC	CSDSTGGYNGYTF
TRBJ2-1	TRBV15	TRBD2	.	TGTGCCACCAGCAGAGCGCGGGAGGGCCACAATGAGCAGTTCTTC	CATSRAREGHNEQFF
TRBJ2-1	TRBV28	TRBD2	.	TGTGCCAGCACCCACGGGGGGGGGCTAATGGGCAATGAGCAGTTCTTC	CASTHGGGLMGNEQFF
TRBJ2-2	TRBV24-1	.	.	TGTGCCACCAGTGATGTAGCGGTCCCCGGGGAGCTGTTTTTT	CATSDVAVPGELFF
TRBJ1-1	TRBV15	.	.	TGTGCCACCAACCACGAGATGAACACTGAAGCTTTCTTT	CATNHEMNTEAFF
TRBJ2-1	TRBV7-7	.	.	TGTGCTAGCAGCTTAGCCCGGGACTTCAACAATGAGCAGTTCTTC	CASSLARDFNNEQFF
TRBJ1-1	TRBV13	.	.	TGTGCCAGCAGCCATACGACCACTGAAGCTTTCTTT	CASSHTTTEAFF
TRBJ2-7	TRBV7-8	TRBD1	.	TGTGCCAGCAGCGCGACAGGGGACGAGCAGTACTTC	CASSATGDEQYF
TRBJ2-1	TRBV4-2	TRBD2	few	TGTGCCAGCAGCCAAGTCGTCCAGCGGGGGACTTACAATGAGCAGTTCTTC	CASSQVVQRGTYNEQFF
TRBJ2-1	TRBV20-1	TRBD2	.	TGCAGTGCTAGAGATGGGACTAGTCGCCACAATGAGCAGTTCTTC	CSARDGTSRHNEQFF
TRBJ2-5	TRBV9	.	.	TGTGCCAGCAGTATCGGCCAGGGGACGGGGTACCAAGAGACCCAGTACTTC	CASSIGQGTGYQETQYF
TRBJ2-7	TRBV20-1	TRBD2	once	TGCAGTGCATTTCGACTAGCGTTAGGGACCTACGAGCAGTACTTC	CSAFRLALGTYEQYF
TRBJ2-3	TRBV30	.	.	TGTGCCTGGAGCGCCCCGGAGGGCCTGGCAGATACGCAGTATTTT	CAWSAPEGLADTQYF
TRBJ2-5	TRBV9	.	once	TGTGCCAGCAGCGTAGGCGGCTCAGCGGTTGAGGAGGAAGAGACCCAGTACTTC	CASSVGGSAVEEEETQYF
TRBJ2-5	TRBV20-1	TRBD2	.	TGCAGTGCTAGATCGACTAGCTTGGGGGTTAAAGAGACCCAGTACTTC	CSARSTSLGVKETQYF
TRBJ2-1	TRBV29-1	.	.	TGCAGCGTTGACCTACCCCCCCCCGGGGTCGGTGAGCAGTTCTTC	CSVDLPPPGVGEQFF
TRBJ2-1	TRBV4-1	.	.	TGCGCCAGCAGCCAAGATCCCCGGGCTGATGATGAGCAGTTCTTC	CASSQDPRADDEQFF
TRBJ2-4	TRBV7-9	.	.	TGTGCCAGCAGCTTAGCGCAGGTCGAAAACATTCAGTACTTC	CASSLAQVENIQYF
TRBJ2-2	TRBV15	.	.	TGTGCCACCAGCAGAGTCAGGGAGAACACCGGGGAGCTGTTTTTT	CATSRVRENTGELFF
TRBJ1-2	TRBV7-9	TRBD1	.	TGTGCCAGCAGCCCCGGGCAGGGGGCAGTAGGCTACACCTTC	CASSPGQGAVGYTF
TRBJ2-5	TRBV20-1	TRBD2	.	TGCAGTGCGGACACTAGCGGGAGGGCCCAAGAGACCCAGTACTTC	CSADTSGRAQETQYF
TRBJ2-3	TRBV7-2	.	.	TGTGCCAGCAGCTTAGGGTCCAGCTTTTTCACAGATACGCAGTATTTT	CASSLGSSFFTDTQYF
TRBJ2-3	TRBV4-1	.	.	TGCGCCAGCAGCCAGATCCTAGAAAGGTCAGATACGCAGTATTTT	CASSQILERSDTQYF
TRBJ2-7	TRBV9	.	.	TGTGCCAGCAGCGTAGCCGTGACAGGAGCATCCTACGAGCAGTACTTC	CASSVAVTGASYEQYF
TRBJ1-2	TRBV5-4	.	.	TGTGCCAGCACGGGGGGCTATGGCTACACCTTC	CASTGGYGYTF
TRBJ2-7	TRBV7-8	.	.	TGTGCCAGCAGCTTATTGATGGGAAACGAGCAGTACTTC	CASSLLMGNEQYF
TRBJ2-7	TRBV3-1	TRBD2	.	TGTGCCAGCAGCAAAACGGGACTAGCGGGAGGGACCTACGAGCAGTACTTC	CASSKTGLAGGTYEQYF
TRBJ2-2	TRBV27	TRBD2	.	TGTGCCAGCAGTAAACTCGGGGGGACCGGGGAGCTGTTTTTT	CASSKLGGTGELFF
TRBJ2-5	TRBV2	TRBD2	.	TGTGCCAGCAGGGCCGGACTAGCGGAGGGGGAAGAGACCCAGTACTTC	CASRAGLAEGEETQYF
TRBJ2-5	TRBV9	.	.	TGTGCCAGCAGCGTAGATGGCCAAGAGACCCAGTACTTC	CASSVDGQETQYF
TRBJ2-1	TRBV29-1	.	.	TGCAGCGTTGAAAGGGGAAGCTCCTACAATGAGCAGTTCTTC	CSVERGSSYNEQFF
TRBJ2-6	TRBV7-9	.	.	TGTGCCAGCAGCTTGAGTCTAGCAGCATACTCTGGGGCCAACGTCCTGACTTTC	CASSLSLAAYSGANVLTF
TRBJ2-1	TRBV7-2	TRBD1	.	TGTGCCAGCAGCCCCGGGACAGGGGGCAATGAGCAGTTCTTC	CASSPGTGGNEQFF